One and the same sample provided the 22 T cell receptor beta chains below, sequenced in a study of blood T cell repertoires in COVID-19. Clones were read by immunoSEQ multiplex PCR, and TCRdb kept only the in-frame ones, dropping some. The repertoire holds over 70,000 clones, with 90% as singletons. Sequenced: peripheral blood. All receptors derive from a man aged 18 to 30 with COVID-19, enrolled during active disease.

The chain uses TRBV9 and TRBJ2-7; 10 bases match TRBD2. The length of the CDR3 is 15 residues. V trimming: 4 bases; J trimming: 2 bases; junction bases outside the gene matches: 6. In germline, CDR1 is SGDLS, CDR2 YYNGEE. This CDR3 is CASSRRLAGAYEQYF. The CDR3 DNA sequence: TGTGCCAGCAGCAGGCGACTAGCGGGTGCCTACGAGCAGTACTTC.

The rearrangement links TRBV14 to TRBJ2-7, with 8 bases aligning to TRBD1. J was trimmed by 9 bases and V by 1 base; bases with no gene match: 8. Germline CDR1 and CDR2: SGHDN and FVKESK. The CDR3 totals 14 residues. The CDR3 loop reads CASSQVGQGAWQYF. The CDR3 nucleotides are TGTGCCAGCAGCCAAGTAGGGCAGGGGGCTTGGCAGTACTTC.

The rearrangement joins TRBV25-1 to TRBJ2-2; TRBD1 matches 7 bases. CDR1 is MGHDK and CDR2 is SYGVNS in the germline V gene. V shed 3 bases and J 7 bases; nucleotides not matched to a gene: 8. This CDR3 region has 15 residues. The CDR3: CASSERASGGGELFF. CDR3 nucleotide sequence: TGTGCCAGCAGTGAGCGGGCATCAGGGGGCGGGGAGCTGTTTTTT.

This chain links TRBV28 with TRBJ2-5; D perhaps matches TRBD2 (6 bases). Germline V gene data show CDR1 as MDHEN and CDR2 as SYDVKM. CDR3 size: 15 residues. With 2 bases removed from V and 5 bases from J, the gap between germline ends came to 15 bases. Written as DNA, the CDR3 is TGTGCCAGCAGTTTAGTTGGTAGCGGTGATGAGACCCAGTACTTC. It specifies CASSLVGSGDETQYF.

The rearrangement joins TRBV15 to TRBJ2-1; no clear D. V lost 0 bases and J 4 bases, leaving 13 bases between the germline ends. Germline V gene data show CDR1 as LNHNV and CDR2 as YYDKDF (reference sequence). This CDR3 region has 16 residues. CDR3 region: CATSRDGGLGYNEQFF. The CDR3 coding sequence is TGTGCCACCAGCAGAGATGGCGGCCTCGGATACAATGAGCAGTTCTTC.

This clone has just a few counts. The chain couples TRBV7-2 to TRBJ1-2, with TRBD1 as a possible D gene (6 bases). V was pared by 6 bases and J by 3 bases, with 20 bases between. CDR3 length: 16 residues. In germline, CDR1 is SGHTA, CDR2 FQGNSA. The DNA of the CDR3 is TGTGCCAGCAGTTCAATAAAGACCAGGGGAGACTATGGCTACACCTTC. It translates to CASSSIKTRGDYGYTF.

The chain recombines TRBV7-2 with TRBJ2-7, with TRBD1 matching 11 bases. The CDR3 contains 14 residues. The V gene's germline CDR1 is SGHTA and CDR2 FQGNSA. With V trimmed by 4 bases and J by 4 bases, 3 bases remained unmatched. CDR3: CASSSGTGGYEQYF. CDR3 coding DNA: TGTGCCAGCAGCTCCGGGACAGGGGGGTACGAGCAGTACTTC.

V is TRBV3-1 (or the pseudogene TRBV3-2) and J is TRBJ2-7; 9 bases fit TRBD1. Germline CDR1 reads LGHDT; CDR2 reads YNNKEL (reference sequence). This CDR3 is 15 amino acids long. V lost 4 bases to trimming and J lost 9 bases; unmatched junction nucleotides: 13. The CDR3 DNA sequence: TGTGCCAGCAGCCCGACCCGGGACAGGGCTATTGGGCAGTACTTC. Translated, it gives CASSPTRDRAIGQYF.

The V call is TRBV11-2, the J call TRBJ2-7, with 10 bases that match TRBD2. The CDR3 sequence is 16 residues long. In germline, CDR1 is SGHAT, CDR2 FQNNGV. J was trimmed by 3 bases and V by 0 bases; bases with no gene match: 5. The CDR3 spells CASSLDSGTSDYEQYF. DNA for the CDR3: TGTGCCAGCAGCTTAGATTCCGGGACTAGCGACTACGAGCAGTACTTC. The variable domain in full, completed from reference TRBV11-2 and TRBJ2-7, reads EAGVAQSPRYKIIEKRQSVAFWCNPISGHATLYWYQQILGQGPKLLIQFQNNGVVDDSQLPKDRFSAERLKGVDSTLKIQPAKLEDSAVYLCASSLDSGTSDYEQYFGPGTRLTVT.

This chain joins TRBV28 and TRBJ2-7, with D unclear. This CDR3 region has 13 residues. V gave up 2 bases and J gave up 6 bases, with 11 bases separating them. The germline V gene encodes CDR1 MDHEN and CDR2 SYDVKM. CDR3 sequence (DNA): TGTGCCAGCAGTTTAACCCCTAACCTCGAGCAGTACTTC. Residues: CASSLTPNLEQYF.

The sample holds one count of this clone. The rearrangement uses TRBV6-5 and TRBJ1-2, with 9 bases that match TRBD1. The junction had 4 bases not matched to a gene; V was cut back by 0 bases and J by 2 bases. The germline CDR1 and CDR2 sequences are MNHEY and SVGAGI. This CDR3 has 16 amino acids. The CDR3 DNA reads as TGTGCCAGCAGTTACTCAGGGACAGGGACCAACTATGGCTACACCTTC. Its protein is CASSYSGTGTNYGYTF.

This chain joins TRBV6-5 and TRBJ2-7; TRBD1 agrees at 9 bases. With V trimmed by 6 bases and J by 7 bases, 10 bases remained unmatched. The CDR3 loop spans 14 amino acids. Germline V gives CDR1 MNHEY, CDR2 SVGAGI. CDR3 sequence: CASSRDRAFGEQYF. The CDR3 bases are TGTGCCAGCAGCCGGGACAGGGCCTTTGGAGAGCAGTACTTC.

This sequence joins TRBV28 and TRBJ2-5, with D perhaps TRBD1 (6 bases). The ends were cut back, 5 bases at V and 3 bases at J, with 10 bases in the middle. CDR3 length equals 13 residues. Germline CDR1 and CDR2: MDHEN and SYDVKM. CDR3 sequence: CASSTNREETQYF. The CDR3 DNA reads TGTGCCAGCAGTACAAACAGGGAAGAGACCCAGTACTTC. Full variable domain (outside the CDR3, taken from reference TRBV28 and TRBJ2-5): DVKVTQSSRYLVKRTGEKVFLECVQDMDHENMFWYRQDPGLGLRLIYFSYDVKMKEKGDIPEGYSVSREKKERFSLILESASTNQTSMYLCASSTNREETQYFGPGTRLLVL.

The rearrangement uses TRBV3-1 (or the pseudogene TRBV3-2) and TRBJ1-2; D is undetermined. The CDR3 totals 17 residues. Germline-derived CDR1 and CDR2 are LGHDT and YNNKEL (reference sequence). V was trimmed by 0 bases and J by 2 bases, leaving 16 bases between them. The CDR3 sequence: CASSQEVEIVSNYGYTF. The DNA for the CDR3 is TGTGCCAGCAGCCAAGAAGTGGAGATTGTTTCCAACTATGGCTACACCTTC.

The J gene is TRBJ2-7, the V gene TRBV7-2; 9 bases fit TRBD1. The germline gives CDR1 SGHTA, CDR2 FQGNSA. The CDR3 length is 14 residues. After removal of 3 bases from V and 4 bases from J, the junction contained 4 bases not matched to a gene. CDR3 in amino acids: CASSFGTGTYEQYF. The CDR3 DNA reads TGTGCCAGCAGCTTCGGGACAGGGACGTACGAGCAGTACTTC.

The chain employs TRBV24-1 and TRBJ2-2, with TRBD2 as a possible D gene (6 bases). Germline CDR1 KGHDR, CDR2 SFDVKD. This CDR3 comprises 17 residues. V was trimmed by 3 bases and J by 2 bases, leaving 15 bases between them. The CDR3 region is CATSDGRRGLNTGELFF. DNA of the CDR3: TGTGCCACCAGTGATGGACGTAGGGGACTCAACACCGGGGAGCTGTTTTTT.

The chain couples TRBV5-1 to TRBJ2-2, with 8 nucleotides matching TRBD2. The J segment lost 1 base and the V segment lost 6 bases, leaving 11 bases of the junction unmatched. Germline V CDR1 and CDR2: SGHRS, YFSETQ. The CDR3 length is 17 residues. In DNA, the CDR3 is TGCGCCAGCATCCCGGGGGCTAGCGGGCAGAACACCGGGGAGCTGTTTTTT. This gives the protein CASIPGASGQNTGELFF.

This clone has only one observation. The chain recombines TRBV30 with TRBJ1-6; tentative D call: TRBD1 (6 bases). The ends were cut back, 4 bases at V and 7 bases at J, with 14 bases in the middle. The CDR3 is made up of 14 amino acids. Germline CDR1 and CDR2: GTSNPN and SVGIG (reference sequence). CDR3 region: CAWTWTDLNSPLHF. CDR3 sequence (DNA): TGTGCCTGGACTTGGACAGATCTGAATTCACCCCTCCACTTT.

This clone was observed at least ten times. V is TRBV2 and J is TRBJ1-5, with TRBD1 matching over 7 bases. Germline CDR1 is SNHLY and CDR2 is FYNNEI. The ends lost 5 bases at V and 3 bases at J; junction bases unmatched: 4. The CDR3 has 14 residues. The CDR3 loop is CASSTDRDNQPQHF. The CDR3 bases are TGTGCCAGCAGTACCGACAGGGACAATCAGCCCCAGCATTTT.

The chain has TRBV7-3 and TRBJ1-6; D is unresolved. The V gene lost 4 bases and the J gene lost 9 bases, with 16 bases spanning the gap. Per the germline V gene, CDR1 is SGHTA and CDR2 is FQGTGA. The CDR3 length is 15 residues. CDR3 DNA sequence: TGTGCCAGCAGCTCGAGGGCGGTTGATTTTTCACCCCTCCACTTT. Translation: CASSSRAVDFSPLHF.

The gene calls are TRBV28 and TRBJ2-3; D is possibly TRBD1 (5 bases). CDR1 is MDHEN and CDR2 is SYDVKM in the germline V gene. CDR3 length: 13 residues. V was clipped by 3 bases and J by 4 bases, with 8 bases between them. In nucleotides, the CDR3 is TGTGCCAGCAGTTTTACAGGAGCAGATACGCAGTATTTT. Amino acids: CASSFTGADTQYF.

This clone was found a few times. The chain links TRBV5-1 to TRBJ2-2, with TRBD1 matching 9 bases. The V segment lost 3 bases and the J segment 4 bases; nucleotides outside the gene matches: 1. The CDR3 contains 14 residues. Germline V gives CDR1 SGHRS, CDR2 YFSETQ. CDR3 residues: CASSWGQGTGELFF. The CDR3 DNA follows: TGCGCCAGCAGCTGGGGACAGGGCACCGGGGAGCTGTTTTTT.